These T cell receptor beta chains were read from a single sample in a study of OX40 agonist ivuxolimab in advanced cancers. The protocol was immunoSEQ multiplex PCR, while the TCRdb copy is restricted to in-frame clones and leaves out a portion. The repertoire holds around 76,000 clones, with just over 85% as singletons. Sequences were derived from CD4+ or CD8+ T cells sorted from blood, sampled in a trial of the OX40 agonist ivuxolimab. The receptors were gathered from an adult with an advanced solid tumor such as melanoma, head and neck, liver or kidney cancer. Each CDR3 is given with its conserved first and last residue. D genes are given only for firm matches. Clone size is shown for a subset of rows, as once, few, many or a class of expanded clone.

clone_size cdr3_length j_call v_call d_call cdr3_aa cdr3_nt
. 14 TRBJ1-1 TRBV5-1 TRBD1 CASSVGTGNTEAFF TGCGCCAGCAGCGTGGGGACAGGCAACACTGAAGCTTTCTTT
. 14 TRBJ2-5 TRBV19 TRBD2 CASSERGFVETQYF TGTGCCAGTAGCGAGCGGGGGTTCGTGGAGACCCAGTACTTC
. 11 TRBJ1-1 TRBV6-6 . CASSQQRRAFF TGTGCCAGCAGCCAACAGCGGAGAGCTTTCTTT
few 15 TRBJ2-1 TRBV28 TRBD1 CASTLGQGAYNEQFF TGTGCCAGCACTCTGGGACAGGGGGCTTACAATGAGCAGTTCTTC
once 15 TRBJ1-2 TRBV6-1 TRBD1 CASSDPVTGVRGYTF TGTGCCAGCAGTGATCCAGTAACAGGGGTCCGGGGCTACACCTTC
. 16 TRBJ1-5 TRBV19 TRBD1 CASSILGGDGNQPQHF TGTGCCAGTAGTATATTAGGGGGCGATGGCAATCAGCCCCAGCATTTT
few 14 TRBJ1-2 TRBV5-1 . CASSLAEEDYGYTF TGCGCCAGCAGCTTGGCCGAGGAGGACTATGGCTACACCTTC
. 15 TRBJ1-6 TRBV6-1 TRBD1 CARAWGGRQGGPLHF TGTGCCCGCGCATGGGGGGGGAGACAGGGTGGGCCCCTCCACTTT
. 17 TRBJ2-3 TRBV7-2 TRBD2 CASSSYPKAGGQDTQYF TGTGCCAGCAGCTCCTATCCCAAAGCGGGGGGGCAGGATACGCAGTATTTT
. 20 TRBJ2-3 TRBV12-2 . CASRRNPIPTTPRLTDTQYF TGTGCAAGTCGCCGAAACCCCATCCCGACGACCCCCAGGCTCACAGATACGCAGTATTTT
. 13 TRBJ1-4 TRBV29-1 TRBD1 CSVGDRVNEKLFF TGCAGCGTTGGAGACAGGGTTAACGAAAAACTGTTTTTT
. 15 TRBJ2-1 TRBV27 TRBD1 CASSFNRGRGNEQFF TGTGCCAGCAGTTTTAATAGGGGGCGCGGGAATGAGCAGTTCTTC
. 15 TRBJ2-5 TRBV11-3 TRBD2 CASSRTSGDQETQYF TGTGCCAGCAGCCGGACTAGCGGGGACCAAGAGACCCAGTACTTC
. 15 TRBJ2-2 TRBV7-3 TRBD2 CASSTIAGDTGELFF TGTGCCAGCAGCACAATAGCGGGCGACACCGGGGAGCTGTTTTTT
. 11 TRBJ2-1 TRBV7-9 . CASSSLGEQFF TGTGCCAGCAGCTCCCTAGGTGAGCAGTTCTTC
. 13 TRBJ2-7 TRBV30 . CAWGTGNSYEQYF TGTGCCTGGGGGACGGGAAATTCCTACGAGCAGTACTTC
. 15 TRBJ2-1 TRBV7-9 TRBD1 CASSLGQGAQNEQFF TGTGCCAGCAGCTTAGGACAGGGGGCGCAAAATGAGCAGTTCTTC
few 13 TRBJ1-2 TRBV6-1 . CASSDLDSNGYTF TGTGCCAGCAGTGATCTGGACTCGAATGGCTACACCTTC
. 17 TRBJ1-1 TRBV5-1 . CASSLLGGPGANTEAFF TGCGCCAGCAGCTTGTTGGGGGGGCCGGGTGCGAACACTGAAGCTTTCTTT
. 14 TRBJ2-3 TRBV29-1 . CSVEGLERTDTQYF TGCAGCGTTGAAGGCCTGGAACGCACAGATACGCAGTATTTT
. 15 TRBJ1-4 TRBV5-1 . CASSLEPPRNEKLFF TGCGCCAGCAGCCTGGAGCCCCCACGGAATGAAAAACTGTTTTTT
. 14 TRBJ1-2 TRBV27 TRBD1 CASSLNRGSYGYTF TGTGCCAGCAGTTTAAACAGGGGAAGCTATGGCTACACCTTC
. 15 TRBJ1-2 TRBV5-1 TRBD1 CASSGKDRGDYGYTF TGCGCCAGCAGCGGAAAGGACAGGGGAGACTATGGCTACACCTTC
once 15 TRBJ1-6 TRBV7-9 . CASSLWGRRVSPLHF TGTGCCAGCAGCTTATGGGGGAGGCGAGTTTCACCCCTCCACTTT
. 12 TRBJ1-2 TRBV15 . CATSRERVGYTF TGTGCCACCAGCAGAGAAAGGGTTGGCTACACCTTC
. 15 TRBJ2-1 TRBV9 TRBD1 CASSGQTGGYNEQFF TGTGCCAGCAGCGGCCAGACAGGGGGCTACAATGAGCAGTTCTTC
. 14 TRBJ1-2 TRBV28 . CASSLPGRDYGYTF TGTGCCAGCAGTCTTCCGGGACGGGACTATGGCTACACCTTC
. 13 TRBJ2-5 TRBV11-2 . CASSLTAQETQYF TGTGCCAGCAGCTTAACAGCCCAAGAGACCCAGTACTTC
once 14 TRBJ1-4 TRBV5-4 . CASSFRLGDEKLFF TGTGCCAGCAGCTTCCGGCTGGGGGATGAAAAACTGTTTTTT
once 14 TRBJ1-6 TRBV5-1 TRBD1 CASSYGTDGSPLHF TGCGCCAGCAGCTACGGGACAGACGGTTCACCCCTCCACTTT
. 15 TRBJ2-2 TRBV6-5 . CASTRQAVYTGELFF TGTGCCAGCACACGACAGGCGGTATACACCGGGGAGCTGTTTTTT
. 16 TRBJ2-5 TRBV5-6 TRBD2 CASSSPGLAGQETQYF TGTGCCAGCAGCTCACCGGGACTAGCGGGACAAGAGACCCAGTACTTC
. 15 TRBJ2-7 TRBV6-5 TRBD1 CASSSPGQGSYEQYF TGTGCCAGCAGTTCCCCGGGACAGGGTTCCTACGAGCAGTACTTC
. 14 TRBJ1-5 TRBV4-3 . CASSQRVWRQPQHF TGCGCCAGCAGCCAACGCGTATGGCGTCAGCCCCAGCATTTT
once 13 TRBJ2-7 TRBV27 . CASSPAIPYEQYF TGTGCCAGCAGTCCCGCCATTCCCTACGAGCAGTACTTC
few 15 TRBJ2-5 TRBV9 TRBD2 CASSVEGLAGETQYF TGTGCCAGCAGCGTAGAGGGTCTAGCGGGGGAGACCCAGTACTTC
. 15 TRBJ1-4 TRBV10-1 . CASSERDFSNEKLFF TGCGCCAGCAGTGAAAGGGACTTTTCCAATGAAAAACTGTTTTTT
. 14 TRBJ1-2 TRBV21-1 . CASSKAQGLYGYTF TGTGCCAGCAGCAAAGCGCAGGGCCTCTATGGCTACACCTTC
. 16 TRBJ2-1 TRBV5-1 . CASRNQPDDSYNEQFF TGCGCCAGCAGAAACCAGCCTGATGACTCCTACAATGAGCAGTTCTTC
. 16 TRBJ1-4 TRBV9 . CASSVLPGGGNEKLFF TGTGCCAGCAGCGTACTACCTGGAGGCGGTAATGAAAAACTGTTTTTT
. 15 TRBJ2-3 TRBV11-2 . CASSPTRGVTDTQYF TGTGCCAGCAGCCCCACGCGAGGGGTCACAGATACGCAGTATTTT